This T cell receptor (beta chain) comes out of a study of identical twins. The CDR3 loop spans 13 amino acids. V lost 5 bases and J lost 0, with 5 bases in between. Germline V gene data show CDR1 as SQVTM and CDR2 as ANQGSEA. This clonotype has ten or more counts. The target antigen is unknown. A universal primer site was incorporated via template switching, and the cDNA contained unique molecular identifiers. One entry per CDR3 protein results from TCRdb running MiXCR on the 5' RACE reads. The table shows 450,000 or so distinct CDR3 sequences, with approximately 24% occurring only once. Whole-study results and caveats: Out-of-frame alpha sequences shared by twins showed excess low generation probability.

In addition, the sample was reused for a study of T cells expressing NK-cell markers.

The chain carries TRBV29-1 and TRBJ2-6; tentative D call: TRBD2 (5 bases). The specimen sequenced was CD4+ T cells sorted from blood. The source of this sequence is a young woman in good health. CDR3 sequence reads: CSVRDSGANVLTF. DNA of the CDR3: TGCAGCGTTCGGGACTCTGGGGCCAACGTCCTGACTTTC.